This T cell receptor (beta chain) is drawn from a study of Graves' ophthalmopathy and Graves' hyperthyroidism. Investigators amplified TCR beta CDR3 regions from RNA transcripts. First-round RT-PCR used HTBI primers; second-round multiplex PCR followed. Each CDR3 protein gets one entry after TCRdb re-called the multiplex PCR reads with MiXCR. The data hold 560,000 or so distinct CDR3 sequences, with roughly 39% observed a single time. For this clonotype: Its target is not known.

Broader study findings: Also, most clonotypes expanded in the thyroid above 0.001 frequency appeared in blood.

This receptor was taken from an adult man with Graves' hyperthyroidism. Sequenced material: peripheral blood or thyroid tissue (not recorded which).

CDR3 coding DNA: TGTGCCAGCAGCTTTCGACAGTCGAACACCGGGGAGCTGTTTTTT. Translated, it gives CASSFRQSNTGELFF. The rearrangement joins TRBV7-9 to TRBJ2-2; possibly TRBD1 for D (5 bases). The V end was cut by 3 bases, the J end by 0 bases, with 8 bases between. The CDR3 covers 15 residues. CDR1 and CDR2 from the germline V gene are SEHNR and FQNEAQ (reference sequence).